The sample holds a few counts of the clone carrying this TCR beta chain. What it binds is not known. Unique molecular identifiers were carried by the TCR beta cDNA libraries. T cells numbering about 0.85 to 10 million gave rise to roughly 550,000 cDNA molecules. TCRdb ran MiXCR on the PCR reads and lists one entry per CDR3 protein. The data hold about 810,000 distinct CDR3 sequences, with around 53% observed a single time. These data come from a study of post-analysis software for immune sequencing data. Study at large: Clinical courses comprised relapsing-remitting, secondary progressive and progressive-relapsing multiple sclerosis. Findings and limits, study-wide: TRBV5-6, TRBV5-1 and TRBV20-1 were among roughly 5 TRBV segments more frequent in patients than controls. Controls significantly exceeded multiple sclerosis patients in normalized Chao1 diversity.

Germline V gene data show CDR1 as SGHRS and CDR2 as YFSETQ. With 0 bases removed from V and 0 bases from J, the gap between germline ends came to 16 bases. There are 19 residues in the CDR3. This clonotype was obtained from a girl under 18 with multiple sclerosis. The chain couples TRBV5-1 to TRBJ2-6; D is possibly TRBD1 (6 bases). What was sequenced was blood. The CDR3 here is CASSLVVGAHSSGANVLTF. CDR3 coding DNA: TGCGCCAGCAGCTTGGTTGTGGGGGCGCATAGCTCTGGGGCCAACGTCCTGACTTTC.